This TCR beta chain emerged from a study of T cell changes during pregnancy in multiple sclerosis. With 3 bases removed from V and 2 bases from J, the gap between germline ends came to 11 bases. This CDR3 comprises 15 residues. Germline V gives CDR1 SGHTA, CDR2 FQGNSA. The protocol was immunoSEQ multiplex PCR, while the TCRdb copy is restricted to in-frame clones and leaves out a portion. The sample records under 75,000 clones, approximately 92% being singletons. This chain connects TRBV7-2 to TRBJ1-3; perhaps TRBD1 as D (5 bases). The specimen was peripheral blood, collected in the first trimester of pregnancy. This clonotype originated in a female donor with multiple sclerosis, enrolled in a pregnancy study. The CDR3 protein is CASSLAGGTGNTIYF. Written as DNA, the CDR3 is TGTGCCAGCAGCTTGGCCGGGGGGACTGGAAACACCATATATTTT.